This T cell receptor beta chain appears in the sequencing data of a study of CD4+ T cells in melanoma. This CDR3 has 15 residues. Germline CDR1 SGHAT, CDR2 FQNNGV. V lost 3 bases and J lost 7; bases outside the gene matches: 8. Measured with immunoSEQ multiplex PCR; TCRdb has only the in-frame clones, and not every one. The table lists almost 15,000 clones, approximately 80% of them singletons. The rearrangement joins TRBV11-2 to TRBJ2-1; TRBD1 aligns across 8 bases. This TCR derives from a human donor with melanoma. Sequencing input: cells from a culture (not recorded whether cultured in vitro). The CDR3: CASSFGSDRENEQFF. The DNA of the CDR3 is TGTGCCAGCAGCTTTGGGTCGGACAGGGAGAATGAGCAGTTCTTC.